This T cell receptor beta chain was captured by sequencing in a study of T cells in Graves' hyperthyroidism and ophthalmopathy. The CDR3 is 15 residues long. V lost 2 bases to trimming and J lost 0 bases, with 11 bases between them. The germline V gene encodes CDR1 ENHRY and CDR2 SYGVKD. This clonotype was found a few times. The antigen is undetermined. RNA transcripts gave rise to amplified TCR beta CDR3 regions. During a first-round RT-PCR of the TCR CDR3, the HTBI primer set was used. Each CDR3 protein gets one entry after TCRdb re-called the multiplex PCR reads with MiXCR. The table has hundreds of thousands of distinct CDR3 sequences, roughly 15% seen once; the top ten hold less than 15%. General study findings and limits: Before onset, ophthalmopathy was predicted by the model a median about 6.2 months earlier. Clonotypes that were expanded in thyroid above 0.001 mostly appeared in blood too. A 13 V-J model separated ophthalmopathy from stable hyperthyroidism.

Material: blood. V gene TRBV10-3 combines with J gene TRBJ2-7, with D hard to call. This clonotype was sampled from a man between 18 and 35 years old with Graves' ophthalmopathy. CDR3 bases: TGTGCCATCAGTGAGGGGATCGGAGTCTCCTACGAGCAGTACTTC. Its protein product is CAISEGIGVSYEQYF.